These T cell receptor beta chains were read from a single sample in a study of T cells in Graves' hyperthyroidism and ophthalmopathy. One entry per CDR3 protein, called by TCRdb with MiXCR from the multiplex PCR reads. The sample has about 710,000 distinct CDR3 sequences; less than 20% are singletons. Sample: blood. All receptors come from a young man with Graves' hyperthyroidism. The CDR3 runs from the conserved cysteine through the conserved F or W. D genes are given only for firm matches. Clone size is not always given. Where it is, it says once, few, many or a class for expanded clones.

TRBD1,NA,TRBV19,TRBJ2-3,CASSTSGTVTDTQYF,TGTGCCAGTAGTACGTCCGGGACAGTCACAGATACGCAGTATTTT
NA,NA,TRBV20-1,TRBJ2-7,CSANRGAAQYEQYF,TGCAGTGCTAACCGGGGGGCCGCCCAGTACGAGCAGTACTTC
NA,many,TRBV7-2,TRBJ1-2,CASSLDRGNYGYTF,TGTGCCAGCAGCTTAGACCGGGGGAACTATGGCTACACCTTC
TRBD1,many,TRBV2,TRBJ2-5,CASRDRAGETQYF,TGTGCCAGCAGAGACAGGGCGGGCGAGACCCAGTACTTC
NA,NA,TRBV6-5,TRBJ2-7,CASSYYRASHEQYF,TGTGCCAGCAGTTACTACAGGGCTTCCCACGAGCAGTACTTC
TRBD1,NA,TRBV11-2,TRBJ1-6,CASSTTGIYNSPLHF,TGTGCCAGCAGCACGACAGGGATTTATAATTCACCCCTCCACTTT
TRBD2,NA,TRBV12-3/TRBV12-4,TRBJ2-1,CASTLAGGPRNEQFF,TGTGCCAGCACTCTAGCGGGAGGGCCCCGCAATGAGCAGTTCTTC
NA,many,TRBV28,TRBJ2-1,CASPPAYLADDNEQFF,TGTGCCAGCCCCCCCGCGTACCTAGCAGATGATAATGAGCAGTTCTTC
TRBD2,NA,TRBV28,TRBJ2-7,CASSFGLASYEQYF,TGTGCCAGCAGTTTTGGACTAGCCTCCTACGAGCAGTACTTC
NA,few,TRBV10-3,TRBJ1-2,CAIRGTADYGYTF,TGTGCCATCCGTGGCACTGCGGACTATGGCTACACCTTC
NA,many,TRBV4-1,TRBJ2-3,CASSQGGPDAGTQYF,TGCGCCAGCAGCCAAGGCGGGCCGGACGCGGGTACGCAGTATTTT
NA,few,TRBV28,TRBJ1-3,CASSSVFDTTSGNTIYF,TGTGCCAGCAGTTCCGTCTTCGACACAACTTCTGGAAACACCATATATTTT
NA,many,TRBV12-3/TRBV12-4,TRBJ2-3,CASWHLDTDTQYF,TGTGCCAGCTGGCACCTCGACACAGATACGCAGTATTTT
TRBD1,few,TRBV6-1,TRBJ2-3,CASKTGVTDTQYF,TGTGCCAGCAAAACAGGGGTAACAGATACGCAGTATTTT
NA,NA,TRBV20-1,TRBJ2-5,CSARIIGETQYF,TGCAGTGCTAGAATCATAGGAGAGACCCAGTACTTC